This entry lists 32 T cell receptor beta chains sequenced from one sample in a study of neurological immune-mediated disorders. TCRdb recomputed calls from the 5' RACE reads with MiXCR, one row per CDR3 protein. The data hold fewer than 40,000 distinct CDR3 sequences, with about 13% observed a single time. Time point here: longitudinal time-point 2. Sequencing used PBMCs. These receptor sequences come from a woman aged 40 to 50 in good health.

This clonotype appeared many times. The V and J genes are TRBV7-8 and TRBJ1-5; D not resolved. From germline, CDR1 is SGHVS and CDR2 FQNEAQ. The CDR3 contains 15 residues. V was shortened by 0 bases and J by 4 bases, with 10 bases between the two germline ends. The CDR3 here is CASSLASTMNQPQHF. CDR3 in DNA: TGTGCCAGCAGCTTAGCCAGCACTATGAATCAGCCCCAGCATTTT.

This clonotype was counted ten times or more. This chain uses TRBV20-1 with TRBJ2-1, with 7 bases lining up with TRBD2. The CDR3 spans 15 residues. Germline V CDR1 and CDR2: DFQATT, SNEGSKA (reference sequence). V was clipped by 0 bases and J by 8 bases; unmatched bases: 10. The CDR3: CSARETPRTRDEQFF. The CDR3 DNA reads TGCAGTGCTAGAGAGACGCCCCGGACTAGGGATGAGCAGTTCTTC.

This clonotype has at least ten counts. The rearrangement uses TRBV10-3 and TRBJ1-1; D gene ambiguous. The CDR3 spans 16 residues. Trimming took 5 bases from V and 1 from J, leaving 17 bases between them. The germline V gene has CDR1 ENHRY and CDR2 SYGVKD. CDR3 nucleotides: TGTGCCATCAGTAGATCCGCCGTGACGCGGAACACTGAAGCTTTCTTT. This encodes CAISRSAVTRNTEAFF.

This clonotype showed up many times. This chain links TRBV3-1 with TRBJ2-2; D is perhaps TRBD1 (6 bases). Trimming took 4 bases from V and 6 from J, leaving 12 bases between them. The CDR3 has 14 residues. Germline CDR1 LGHDT, CDR2 YNNKEL (reference sequence). CDR3 protein: CASSLRTAAGELFF. CDR3 nucleotides: TGTGCCAGCAGCCTAAGGACAGCGGCCGGGGAGCTGTTTTTT.

This clonotype occurred many times. The rearrangement links TRBV12-3 or TRBV12-4 to TRBJ1-1; D remains unclear. The CDR3 length is 13 residues. V was clipped by 2 bases and J by 3 bases, with 7 bases between them. DNA of the CDR3: TGTGCCAGCAGTTTATGGGTGTACACTGAAGCTTTCTTT. Its translation is CASSLWVYTEAFF.

This clonotype was recorded at least ten times. The chain is built from TRBV20-1 and TRBJ2-5; D uncertain. V was clipped by 5 bases and J by 4 bases, with 5 bases between them. The CDR3 runs to 10 residues. Germline loops: CDR1 DFQATT, CDR2 SNEGSKA (reference sequence). In DNA form, the CDR3 reads TGCAGTGCTGAGAGAGAGACCCAGTACTTC. It is translated as CSAERETQYF.

This clonotype is categorized as medium-sized (0.01 to 0.1%). The chain recombines TRBV7-2 with TRBJ1-3; weak D call: TRBD1 (5 bases). The germline V gene encodes CDR1 SGHTA and CDR2 FQGNSA. The germline V and J ends were trimmed by 0 bases and 0 bases, with 9 bases remaining between them. The CDR3 spans 16 residues. DNA for the CDR3: TGTGCCAGCAGCTTAGCGGGACCGCACTCTGGAAACACCATATATTTT. Amino acid sequence: CASSLAGPHSGNTIYF.

The V call is TRBV5-6, the J call TRBJ1-2; the D is unclear. Germline V gene data show CDR1 as SGHDT and CDR2 as YYEEEE. V lost 0 bases and J lost 2, with 17 bases in between. The CDR3 covers 17 residues. CDR3 DNA: TGTGCCAGCAGCTTGGAAAGGACGGGGTACCGGAACTATGGCTACACCTTC. Protein product: CASSLERTGYRNYGYTF.

In this sample, this clonotype turned up many times. V is TRBV5-1 and J is TRBJ2-2, with 8 bases matching TRBD1. V was pared by 0 bases and J by 1 base, with 5 bases of the junction left unmatched. In germline, CDR1 is SGHRS, CDR2 YFSETQ. The CDR3 totals 17 residues. The CDR3 coding sequence is TGCGCCAGCAGCTTGGTCCCGGGACAGGAGAACACCGGGGAGCTGTTTTTT. It codes for CASSLVPGQENTGELFF.

This clonotype was counted at least ten times. J is TRBJ1-2 and V is TRBV6-5; a weak D match, TRBD1 (6 bases). V shed 5 bases and J shed 6 bases, with 16 bases lying between them. From germline, CDR1 is MNHEY and CDR2 SVGAGI. CDR3 length: 14 amino acids. The CDR3 nucleotides are TGTGCCAGCAGTCCCCCGGGGGCGCGTCATGGCTACACCTTC. It yields the protein CASSPPGARHGYTF.

This clonotype was seen repeatedly, ten times or more. The chain couples TRBV7-9 to TRBJ2-7; TRBD1 agrees at 10 bases. CDR3 length: 15 amino acids. V shed 1 base and J 5 bases; nucleotides not matched to a gene: 5. From germline, CDR1 is SEHNR and CDR2 FQNEAQ (reference sequence). DNA for the CDR3: TGTGCCAGCAGCTTAGAGCGACAGGGGGCCCACGAGCAGTACTTC. This codes for CASSLERQGAHEQYF.

There are many counts of this clonotype. One end of the junction is discordant with germline, which a read error may explain. The chain uses TRBV24-1 and TRBJ2-1; 9 nucleotides match TRBD1. In germline, CDR1 is KGHDR, CDR2 SFDVKD. The CDR3 is made up of 14 amino acids. The CDR3 DNA reads as TGTGCCACCAGTGAGGGAACAGGGGGCAATCAGCAGTTCTTC. It translates to CATSEGTGGNQQFF.

The CDR3 spells CASRDEGRGSTEAFF. CDR3 nucleotide sequence: TGTGCCAGCAGGGACGAAGGGAGGGGTTCCACTGAAGCTTTCTTT. This sequence joins TRBV6-1 and TRBJ1-1; a possible D gene is TRBD1 (5 bases). The CDR3 is made up of 15 amino acids. Germline assignment: CDR1 MNHNS and CDR2 SASEGT. Trimming shortened V by 6 bases and J by 4 bases, and 18 bases separated the two germline ends.

At least ten counts were recorded for this clonotype. The J gene is TRBJ1-2, the V gene TRBV6-2 or TRBV6-3; TRBD1 matches at 7 bases. The CDR3 length is 14 residues. Trimming removed 6 bases from V and 4 bases from J; junction bases left unmatched: 8. Germline values: CDR1 MNHEY, CDR2 SVGEGT. In nucleotides, the CDR3 is TGTGCCAGCAGGGGGACAGACTCTTCCTATGGCTACACCTTC. Its translation is CASRGTDSSYGYTF.

This clonotype has a count of ten or more. At one end, the junction sequence differs from germline, possibly due to a read error. V gene TRBV20-1 combines with J gene TRBJ1-1, with TRBD1 matching over 7 bases. This CDR3 is 13 amino acids long. The germline CDR1 and CDR2 sequences are DFQATT and SNEGSKA (reference sequence). Here the CDR3 reads CSARTTGNPEAFF. CDR3 in DNA: TGCAGTGCTAGAACGACAGGGAACCCTGAAGCTTTCTTT.

This clonotype was detected many times. This chain connects TRBV5-8 to TRBJ2-2; 13 bases line up with TRBD2. Trimming cost V 3 bases and J 6 bases; bases outside gene matches: 2. Germline CDR1 reads SGHTS; CDR2 reads YDEGEE. The CDR3 runs 15 residues. The CDR3 reads CASSWGTSGAGELFF. CDR3 bases: TGTGCCAGCAGCTGGGGGACTAGCGGGGCCGGGGAGCTGTTTTTT.

Many counts were recorded for this clonotype. This sequence joins TRBV7-3 and TRBJ2-5, with TRBD2 matching 11 bases. The CDR3 consists of 15 residues. Per germline, CDR1 SGHTA and CDR2 FQGTGA. After removal of 5 bases from V and 2 bases from J, the junction contained 4 bases not matched to a gene. The CDR3 protein is CASSRSGGGQETQYF. The DNA for the CDR3 is TGTGCCAGCAGCCGTAGCGGGGGGGGTCAAGAGACCCAGTACTTC.

The chain uses TRBV4-3 and TRBJ1-5; D unresolved. V lost 0 bases and J lost 1, with 19 bases in between. CDR1 and CDR2 from the germline V gene are LGHNA and YSLEER. The CDR3 length is 19 residues. The CDR3 DNA sequence: TGCGCCAGCAGCCAAGATCTTCTGCTGGGTGCCATCAGCAATCAGCCCCAGCATTTT. This translates into CASSQDLLLGAISNQPQHF.

The gene calls are TRBV7-2 and TRBJ1-5; tentatively, D is TRBD1 (5 bases). CDR3 size: 17 residues. The germline CDR1 and CDR2 sequences are SGHTA and FQGNSA. Trimming left V 5 bases short and J 2 bases short, with 19 bases between. The CDR3 nucleotides are TGTGCCAGCAGCCCGCAAGGTGAAGGGGCAGGCAATCAGCCCCAGCATTTT. Translated, it gives CASSPQGEGAGNQPQHF.

This clonotype was recorded many times. V and J are TRBV7-2 and TRBJ1-1; D uncertain. The CDR3 is 15 amino acids. Trimming pared 2 bases from V and 0 bases from J, leaving 10 bases between. Germline V CDR1 and CDR2: SGHTA, FQGNSA. DNA for the CDR3: TGTGCCAGCAGCTTATGGGCAGGAGTGAACACTGAAGCTTTCTTT. The encoded protein is CASSLWAGVNTEAFF.

Many counts were recorded for this clonotype. DNA for the CDR3: TGTGCCAGCAGGGCGGTTGGCCCTACCAATGAGCAGTTCTTC. The encoded protein is CASRAVGPTNEQFF. This chain connects TRBV6-2 or TRBV6-3 to TRBJ2-1; D is uncertain. This CDR3 has 14 residues. Trimming shortened V by 6 bases and J by 6 bases, and 15 bases separated the two germline ends. Per the germline V gene, CDR1 is MNHEY and CDR2 is SVGEGT.

CDR3 in amino acids: CASLFGAVEGEQFF. The CDR3 DNA reads as TGTGCCAGCCTCTTCGGAGCTGTAGAGGGTGAGCAGTTCTTC. The J gene is TRBJ2-1, the V gene TRBV12-3 or TRBV12-4; D perhaps matches TRBD2 (5 bases). Trimming left V 8 bases short and J 9 bases short, with 20 bases between. The CDR3 contains 14 residues.

This clonotype has ten or more counts. The chain has TRBV5-1 and TRBJ2-7, with D possibly TRBD2 on 5 matching bases. This CDR3 is 12 amino acids long. V lost 5 bases and J 5 bases, leaving 11 bases between the germline ends. Germline V gene sequence: CDR1 SGHRS, CDR2 YFSETQ. In DNA form, the CDR3 reads TGCGCCAGCAGTCGGGATTACGACGAGCAGTACTTC. Translating gives CASSRDYDEQYF.

Many counts were recorded for this clonotype. The chain links TRBV4-3 to TRBJ2-6; 7 bases map to TRBD1. The CDR3 sequence is 17 residues long. Trimming took 0 bases from V and 1 from J; bases not matched to a gene: 3. CDR1 is LGHNA and CDR2 is YSLEER in the germline V gene. CDR3 sequence: CASSQDPGGSGANVLTF. The CDR3 DNA is TGCGCCAGCAGCCAAGACCCAGGGGGTTCTGGGGCCAACGTCCTGACTTTC.

This clonotype occurred many times. CDR3 residues: CASSGQGRGANVLTF. The CDR3 bases are TGTGCCAGCAGTGGACAGGGTCGAGGAGCCAACGTCCTGACTTTC. The gene calls are TRBV25-1 and TRBJ2-6, with TRBD1 matching 7 bases. Germline assignment: CDR1 MGHDK and CDR2 SYGVNS. The CDR3 covers 15 residues. Trimming removed 4 bases from V and 7 bases from J; junction bases left unmatched: 7.

This clonotype was seen ten or more times. The chain couples TRBV5-1 to TRBJ2-6; weak D call: TRBD1 (5 bases). The ends were cut back, 4 bases at V and 1 base at J, with 6 bases in the middle. The CDR3 runs to 14 residues. In germline, CDR1 is SGHRS, CDR2 YFSETQ. The CDR3 bases are TGCGCCAGCAGCCAGGGATCTGGGGCCAACGTCCTGACTTTC. Amino acids: CASSQGSGANVLTF.

This clonotype was seen at least ten times. The gene calls are TRBV9 and TRBJ2-5; D is ambiguous. In germline, CDR1 is SGDLS, CDR2 YYNGEE. Trimming stripped 0 bases from V and 7 bases from J, with 16 bases between. CDR3 length: 15 residues. The CDR3 DNA is TGTGCCAGCAGCGTAGATAGCTCCGGTCACCGGACCCAGTACTTC. This encodes CASSVDSSGHRTQYF.

V is TRBV5-1 and J is TRBJ2-7; perhaps TRBD2 as D (6 bases). Looked up from germline, CDR1 is SGHRS and CDR2 is YFSETQ. The germline V and J ends were trimmed by 4 bases and 2 bases, with 19 bases remaining between them. This CDR3 contains 16 residues. Here the CDR3 DNA reads TGCGCCAGCAGCCCCGGTTGGGGGGAGGTAACCTACGAGCAGTACTTC. This sequence encodes CASSPGWGEVTYEQYF.

This clonotype was counted at least ten times. The chain uses TRBV6-4 and TRBJ2-5; D is ambiguous. Trimming left V 3 bases short and J 5 bases short, with 13 bases between. Germline assignment: CDR1 MRHNA and CDR2 SNTAGT. This CDR3 spans 14 amino acids. CDR3 bases: TGTGCCAGCAGTGAAGGCGGTGACTCGGAGACCCAGTACTTC. Translating gives CASSEGGDSETQYF.

V usage is TRBV20-1 and J usage is TRBJ2-5, with 10 nucleotides matching TRBD2. Germline V gives CDR1 DFQATT, CDR2 SNEGSKA (reference sequence). The CDR3 extends over 14 amino acids. With 6 bases clipped from V and 9 bases from J, the junction kept 13 bases outside the gene matches. In nucleotides, the CDR3 is TGCAGTGCCTCCCTAGCGGGGGCTGGGGGGGCCCAGTACTTC. The encoded protein is CSASLAGAGGAQYF.

This clonotype was seen ten or more times. This rearrangement joins TRBV3-2 to TRBJ1-4; TRBD1, the D gene given by the table, was not confirmed from the DNA. TRBV3-2 is a pseudogene segment. The CDR3 runs to 15 residues. The CDR3 DNA sequence: TGTGCCAGCAGCCAAGAGGGACAGGGAAAAGAAAAACTGTTTTTT. Protein: CASSQEGQGKEKLFF.

This clonotype has a count of ten or more. The chain has TRBV7-2 and TRBJ2-1; D uncertain. The CDR3 has 10 residues. V was trimmed by 6 bases and J by 8 bases, leaving 5 bases between them. CDR1 is SGHTA and CDR2 is FQGNSA in the germline V gene. CDR3 nucleotide sequence: TGTGCCAGCAGTCAGTATGAGCAGTTCTTC. As protein: CASSQYEQFF.